Shown below are 27 T cell receptor beta chains from a single sample sequenced in a study of blood T cell repertoires in COVID-19. Here immunoSEQ multiplex PCR was the method, and the copy in TCRdb shows in-frame clones only, minus some. Of about 380,000 clones in the sample, 88% were seen once. The sequenced sample consisted of PBMCs or T cells enriched from blood (not recorded which). These receptors all stem from a young woman who had recovered from COVID-19.

The chain carries TRBV30 and TRBJ1-5; D remains unclear. Germline lookup yields CDR1 GTSNPN and CDR2 SVGIG (reference sequence). CDR3 length equals 13 residues. Trimming stripped 0 bases from V and 7 bases from J, with 10 bases between. The CDR3 DNA follows: TGTGCCTGGAGTGTGGAGGGTGTACAGCCCCAGCATTTT. Translating gives CAWSVEGVQPQHF.

The chain couples TRBV7-9 to TRBJ1-4; D possibly corresponds to TRBD1 (6 bases). V was pared by 5 bases and J by 8 bases, with 21 bases between. The germline gives CDR1 SEHNR, CDR2 FQNEAQ (reference sequence). The CDR3 is 16 residues long. DNA for the CDR3: TGTGCCAGCAGCCGGGACGTTTGGGGGCTTGAGGAAAAACTGTTTTTT. This codes for CASSRDVWGLEEKLFF.

V and J are TRBV29-1 and TRBJ2-3, with a weak D call TRBD2 (5 bases). Germline V gene lookup returns CDR1 SQVTM and CDR2 ANQGSEA. CDR3 length: 16 amino acids. Trimming left V 1 base short and J 3 bases short, with 17 bases between. CDR3 sequence reads: CSVEVGEGYATDTQYF. The CDR3 region has the DNA TGCAGCGTTGAAGTCGGAGAGGGTTACGCGACAGATACGCAGTATTTT.

This clone was detected only once. The genes are TRBV10-3 and TRBJ1-5; TRBD1 matches 8 bases. The trim removed 6 bases at V and 4 bases at J, leaving 8 bases unmatched. Germline V gene sequence: CDR1 ENHRY, CDR2 SYGVKD. CDR3 length equals 15 residues. CDR3 region: CAIRAGTGDNQPQHF. In nucleotides, the CDR3 is TGTGCCATCAGGGCGGGGACAGGCGATAATCAGCCCCAGCATTTT.

Only a few counts were recorded for this clone. The rearrangement joins TRBV9 to TRBJ1-3; D not certain. Trimming took off 0 bases at V and 2 bases at J, with 6 bases between the two ends. The CDR3 runs 14 residues. Germline V CDR1 and CDR2: SGDLS, YYNGEE. The CDR3 reads CASSVARTGNTIYF. The CDR3 bases are TGTGCCAGCAGCGTAGCGCGGACTGGAAACACCATATATTTT.

J is TRBJ2-3 and V is TRBV13; 7 bases are shared with TRBD2. The CDR3 contains 15 residues. Germline V CDR1 and CDR2: PRHDT, FYEKMQ (reference sequence). The V and J ends lost 5 bases and 5 bases, in that order; junction bases with no gene match: 10. CDR3 sequence reads: CASSPTGGGEDTQYF. Here the CDR3 DNA reads TGTGCCAGCAGCCCTACGGGGGGAGGGGAAGATACGCAGTATTTT.

The J gene is TRBJ1-5, the V gene TRBV7-9; tentative D call: TRBD1 (6 bases). The V gene lost 5 bases and the J gene lost 7 bases, with 27 bases spanning the gap. The CDR3 has 18 residues. Germline V gene sequence: CDR1 SEHNR, CDR2 FQNEAQ (reference sequence). As DNA, the CDR3 is TGTGCCAGCAGCCTCCTAACGCTACAGGGCGACCGGATCCAGCCCCAGCATTTT. It is translated as CASSLLTLQGDRIQPQHF.

DNA for the CDR3: TGCGCCAGCAGCATGGACAGGTCAATCAACGTCCTGACTTTC. This translates into CASSMDRSINVLTF. The V call is TRBV4-3, the J call TRBJ2-6; 7 bases are shared with TRBD1. Germline trimming cut 5 bases from V and 9 bases from J; bases unmatched to any gene: 7. Germline V gene lookup returns CDR1 LGHNA and CDR2 YSLEER. This CDR3 has 14 residues.

V is TRBV27 and J is TRBJ2-2; the D gene is possibly TRBD2 (5 bases). There are 16 residues in the CDR3. V lost 5 bases, J lost 5 bases, and 18 bases lay in between. Germline loops: CDR1 MNHEY, CDR2 SMNVEV (reference sequence). For the CDR3, the DNA is TGTGCCAGCAGTGGCCCAACCGGGATGATGACCGGGGAGCTGTTTTTT. It specifies CASSGPTGMMTGELFF.

This clone was detected only once. The chain joins TRBV9 to TRBJ1-4; TRBD1 matches at 7 bases. V was pared by 4 bases and J by 5 bases, with 8 bases of the junction left unmatched. Germline V gives CDR1 SGDLS, CDR2 YYNGEE. This CDR3 spans 15 amino acids. In DNA form, the CDR3 reads TGTGCCAGCAGCCCACAGGGGACCCCAAATGAAAAACTGTTTTTT. This codes for CASSPQGTPNEKLFF.

V usage is TRBV9 and J usage is TRBJ1-3; weak D call: TRBD1 (6 bases). Germline loops: CDR1 SGDLS, CDR2 YYNGEE. Trimming removed 0 bases at V and 4 bases at J, with 11 bases between. The CDR3 extends over 15 amino acids. The CDR3: CASSVGRTVGNTIYF. The DNA of the CDR3 is TGTGCCAGCAGCGTAGGGCGGACAGTCGGAAACACCATATATTTT.

This clone occurred a few times. The chain links TRBV10-3 to TRBJ1-2; no clear D. The CDR3 has 15 amino acids. Germline V lookup: CDR1 ENHRY, CDR2 SYGVKD. V shed 6 bases and J shed 0 bases, with 14 bases lying between them. For the CDR3, the DNA is TGTGCCATCAGGTTTGGCACCGGGACTAACTATGGCTACACCTTC. This sequence encodes CAIRFGTGTNYGYTF.

The V and J genes are TRBV5-1 and TRBJ1-6; D is uncertain. Trimming removed 7 bases at V and 0 bases at J, with 11 bases between. There are 15 residues in the CDR3. CDR1 is SGHRS and CDR2 is YFSETQ in the germline V gene. The DNA of the CDR3 is TGCGCCAGCTCTCACGGTACCTCCTATAATTCACCCCTCCACTTT. It is translated as CASSHGTSYNSPLHF.

This chain links TRBV28 with TRBJ2-7, with 9 bases lining up with TRBD2. Germline CDR1 MDHEN, CDR2 SYDVKM. With 6 bases clipped from V and 9 bases from J, the junction kept 12 bases outside the gene matches. This CDR3 is 14 amino acids long. This CDR3 reads CASRVQGTSKTQYF. The CDR3 DNA is TGTGCCAGCAGAGTCCAAGGGACTAGCAAAACGCAGTACTTC.

The J gene is TRBJ2-7, the V gene TRBV19; the D is unclear. Trimming left V 0 bases short and J 1 base short, with 10 bases between. The germline CDR1 and CDR2 sequences are LNHDA and SQIVND (reference sequence). CDR3 length equals 15 residues. The CDR3 sequence: CASSIDGLPSYEQYF. The CDR3 DNA reads TGTGCCAGTAGTATAGATGGGCTTCCATCCTACGAGCAGTACTTC.

The gene calls are TRBV5-6 and TRBJ2-1; 14 nucleotides agree with TRBD2. CDR3 length: 16 residues. The V gene's germline CDR1 is SGHDT and CDR2 YYEEEE. V lost 2 bases, J lost 7 bases, and 5 bases stayed unmatched. CDR3 loop: CASSFGLAGGGNEQFF. The CDR3 bases are TGTGCCAGCAGCTTCGGACTAGCGGGGGGCGGAAATGAGCAGTTCTTC.

This chain uses TRBV19 with TRBJ1-2, with 9 bases identical to TRBD1. The CDR3 is made up of 13 amino acids. The J segment lost 1 base and the V segment lost 10 bases, leaving 4 bases of the junction unmatched. The germline V gene encodes CDR1 LNHDA and CDR2 SQIVND (reference sequence). This CDR3 is CATTGQGNYGYTF. For the CDR3, the DNA is TGTGCCACTACGGGACAGGGTAACTATGGCTACACCTTC.

This rearrangement joins TRBV6-5 to TRBJ2-1; 7 bases agree with TRBD2. J gave up 8 bases and V 5 bases, and 6 bases lay outside the gene matches. The CDR3 has 13 residues. From germline, CDR1 is MNHEY and CDR2 SVGAGI. CDR3 protein: CASSRSGVDEQFF. CDR3 nucleotide sequence: TGTGCCAGCAGTCGGAGCGGGGTTGATGAGCAGTTCTTC.

About this clone: The germline gene is not matched at one end of the junction; a read error may be the cause. The V and J genes are TRBV6-1 and TRBJ1-3, with 7 bases that match TRBD1. From germline, CDR1 is MNHNS and CDR2 SASEGT. CDR3 size: 13 residues. CDR3 region: CASSEGKENRGLF. CDR3 bases: TGTGCCAGCAGTGAGGGTAAAGAAAACAGGGGCCTTTTT.

The J gene is TRBJ1-1, the V gene TRBV3-1 (or the pseudogene TRBV3-2); a weak D match, TRBD1 (6 bases). The germline gives CDR1 LGHDT, CDR2 YNNKEL (reference sequence). Trimming took off 0 bases at V and 0 bases at J, with 17 bases between the two ends. There are 18 residues in the CDR3. Here the CDR3 reads CASSQDLEQGPMNTEAFF. DNA of the CDR3: TGTGCCAGCAGCCAAGATCTTGAACAGGGTCCCATGAACACTGAAGCTTTCTTT.

The chain links TRBV14 to TRBJ1-5; 7 bases fit TRBD1. The germline V gene has CDR1 SGHDN and CDR2 FVKESK. After removal of 6 bases from V and 0 bases from J, the junction contained 5 bases not matched to a gene. The length of the CDR3 is 15 residues. The CDR3 DNA sequence: TGTGCCAGCAGATCTCGACAGGGTAGCAATCAGCCCCAGCATTTT. Protein sequence: CASRSRQGSNQPQHF.

This clone was seen just once. The chain has TRBV19 and TRBJ2-2, with D possibly TRBD2 on 6 matching bases. Germline CDR1 LNHDA, CDR2 SQIVND (reference sequence). The CDR3 contains 13 residues. The V end lost 5 bases, the J end lost 10 bases, and 14 bases lay between the germline ends. CDR3 DNA: TGTGCCAGTAGTCCGGCGGGACTGCTGGAGCTGTTTTTT. This sequence encodes CASSPAGLLELFF.

The rearrangement joins TRBV2 to TRBJ1-1; weak D call: TRBD1 (5 bases). This CDR3 is 11 amino acids long. Trimming removed 7 bases from V and 8 bases from J, with 11 bases in between. CDR1 is SNHLY, CDR2 FYNNEI, per germline. The CDR3 spells CASKQGNEAFF. The CDR3 nucleotides are TGTGCCAGCAAGCAGGGTAACGAAGCTTTCTTT.

This chain joins TRBV5-5 and TRBJ1-2; no definite D call. Germline V gives CDR1 SGHKS, CDR2 YYEKEE (reference sequence). Trimming cost V 2 bases and J 7 bases, with 9 bases left between them. This CDR3 contains 12 residues. The CDR3 sequence: CASSFGEGGYTF. CDR3 nucleotides: TGTGCCAGCAGCTTCGGGGAGGGTGGCTACACCTTC. Full variable domain (remainder filled in from reference TRBV5-5 and TRBJ1-2): DAGVTQSPTHLIKTRGQQVTLRCSPISGHKSVSWYQQVLGQGPQFIFQYYEKEERGRGNFPDRFSARQFPNYSSELNVNALLLGDSALYLCASSFGEGGYTFGSGTRLTVV.

Only a few counts were recorded for this clone. The chain joins TRBV6-5 to TRBJ1-1, with TRBD1 matching 9 bases. J gave up 10 bases and V 4 bases, and 7 bases lay outside the gene matches. Germline V CDR1 and CDR2: MNHEY, SVGAGI. CDR3 length equals 13 residues. Here the CDR3 reads CASSWSGQGGAFF. CDR3 in DNA: TGTGCCAGCAGTTGGTCGGGACAGGGAGGAGCTTTCTTT.

This chain connects TRBV9 to TRBJ1-6; 9 bases fit TRBD1. The V gene's germline CDR1 is SGDLS and CDR2 YYNGEE. The CDR3 extends over 15 amino acids. V gave up 3 bases and J gave up 6 bases; unmatched junction bases: 4. The CDR3 is CASSGRDRVNSPLHF. The CDR3 region has the DNA TGTGCCAGCAGCGGCCGGGACAGGGTTAATTCACCCCTCCACTTT.

This chain joins TRBV28 and TRBJ1-4; TRBD1 is a possible D gene (6 bases). The germline CDR1 and CDR2 sequences are MDHEN and SYDVKM. V gave up 2 bases and J gave up 5 bases, with 9 bases separating them. The CDR3 spans 14 residues. CDR3 residues: CASSLHRENEKLFF. The DNA of the CDR3 is TGTGCCAGCAGTTTACACAGGGAGAATGAAAAACTGTTTTTT.